The clone carrying this T cell receptor beta chain has a single count. The target antigen is unknown. CDR1 and CDR2 (germline): SGHRS, YFSETQ. The CDR3 length is 17 residues. Trimming cost V 0 bases and J 8 bases; bases outside gene matches: 9. This record comes from a study of cytomegalovirus exposure and HLA in healthy donors. Study-level findings and limits: As confirmed in vitro, a few CMV-associated chains were specific for CMV antigens.

It was with 60 Vbeta and 13 Jbeta primers that the PCR ran. Clones were sequenced by immunoSEQ multiplex PCR, and TCRdb holds only the in-frame ones, with some missing. The sample records some 34,000 clones, about 67% being singletons. This sequence was found in a man aged 40-50 years in good health and CMV-seropositive. The sequenced sample was PBMCs. This chain connects TRBV5-1 to TRBJ1-4; 11 nucleotides line up with TRBD1. DNA for the CDR3: TGCGCCAGCAGCTTGGCCGGGACAGGGGGGCTCGGGGAAAAACTGTTTTTT. Encoded protein: CASSLAGTGGLGEKLFF.